This paragraph reports one TCR beta chain. The sample belongs to a study of blood T cell repertoires in COVID-19. Data came from immunoSEQ multiplex PCR; TCRdb stores just in-frame clones and leaves some out. The sample has roughly 200,000 clones, about 90% seen once. The sequenced sample was PBMCs or T cells enriched from blood (not recorded which). The sequence came from a young man who had recovered from COVID-19.

DNA of the CDR3: TGCGCCAGCAGCCAAGGTTTAACAGGGGGCTTTGGTCAGCCCCAGCATTTT. Translating gives CASSQGLTGGFGQPQHF. The V call is TRBV4-3, the J call TRBJ1-5; TRBD1 matches at 9 bases. V lost 1 base, J lost 6 bases, and 10 bases stayed unmatched. Germline CDR1 and CDR2: LGHNA and YSLEER. This CDR3 contains 17 residues.